The clone carrying this T cell receptor (beta chain) rates as medium-sized (0.01 to 0.1%). Its antigen is as yet unknown. Time point indicated: sample taken at primary tumor resection. CDR1 is MNHNY, CDR2 SVGAGI, per germline (reference sequence). V was cut by 7 bases and J by 1 base, with 8 bases left in between. This CDR3 spans 13 amino acids. Every cDNA TCR molecule received its own unique molecular identifier. TCRdb called the 5' RACE reads again in MiXCR, with one record for every CDR3 protein. The table records about 9,900 distinct CDR3 sequences, around 6.3% of them present only once. This sample stems from a study of spatial heterogeneity in lung cancer. Study outcomes and limitations: Estimation of coverage gave values of about 7% for alpha and 13% for beta chains in tumor T cells. In tumors, expanded intratumoral alpha and beta TCR counts tracked mutation counts.

This TCR was recovered from a female donor with early-stage non-small cell lung cancer. Material: lung tumor tissue, obtained at surgery. The rearrangement joins TRBV6-6 to TRBJ1-5, with D perhaps matching TRBD1 (5 bases). CDR3 bases: TGTGCCAGCATGGCAGGGAGCAATCAGCCCCAGCATTTT. Translation: CASMAGSNQPQHF.